The next 26 T cell receptor beta chains were all read from a single sample in a study of tumor-infiltrating lymphocytes in oesophageal squamous cell carcinoma (dated by TCRdb to 2016 to 2017). Sequencing took place on an Illumina HiSeq 2000. TCRdb's own reprocessing of the public reads used fastp at Q25 and MiXCR and kept productive beta chains. Merged by CDR3 protein, the rows form single entries marked with the most common genes and DNA. In all, the sample holds 12,000 or so distinct CDR3 sequences, and 50% to 60% of those were seen once. Together, the top ten hold under 60% of the sample. Sample: blood. These receptors were collected from a female donor with esophageal squamous cell carcinoma.

This clonotype was seen a handful of times. This chain uses TRBV12-3 or TRBV12-4 with TRBJ2-5, with D uncertain. V lost 3 bases and J 2 bases, leaving 7 bases between the germline ends. The CDR3 covers 13 residues. In DNA form, the CDR3 reads TGTGCCAGCAGTTTGAACAATCAAGAGACCCAGTACTTC. Residues: CASSLNNQETQYF.

This clonotype was found a few times. The chain links TRBV6-1 to TRBJ2-3, with 14 bases that match TRBD2. The CDR3 sequence is 18 residues long. In germline, CDR1 is MNHNS, CDR2 SASEGT. The trim removed 5 bases at V and 14 bases at J, leaving 21 bases unmatched. CDR3 DNA: TGTGCCAGCAGTTTGGGACTAGCGGGAGATGGGGGCACCGGGGAGCTGTATTTT. Its protein is CASSLGLAGDGGTGELYF.

The chain carries TRBV7-2 and TRBJ2-3; TRBD2 is a possible D gene (5 bases). Germline V lookup: CDR1 SGHTA, CDR2 FQGNSA. V lost 5 bases and J 7 bases, leaving 13 bases between the germline ends. CDR3 size: 13 residues. The chain's CDR3 is CASSPSGINTQYF. The CDR3 region has the DNA TGTGCCAGCAGCCCCTCGGGGATCAATACGCAGTATTTT.

At least ten counts were recorded for this clonotype. V is TRBV12-3 or TRBV12-4 and J is TRBJ1-1; TRBD1 is a possible D gene (6 bases). With 7 bases removed from V and 3 bases from J, the gap between germline ends came to 24 bases. This CDR3 comprises 17 residues. The CDR3 reads CASILFEQGSGDTEAFF. The CDR3 region has the DNA TGTGCCAGCATCCTTTTCGAACAGGGTAGCGGGGACACTGAAGCTTTCTTT.

The V and J genes are TRBV28 and TRBJ1-4; perhaps TRBD1 as D (5 bases). The germline gives CDR1 MDHEN, CDR2 SYDVKM. The V end lost 2 bases, the J end lost 16 bases, and 23 bases lay between the germline ends. This CDR3 has 15 amino acids. The CDR3: CASSLQGSVSDTQFF. In nucleotides, the CDR3 is TGTGCCAGCAGTTTACAGGGATCCGTCTCAGATACGCAGTTTTTT.

This clonotype is medium-sized by share. The CDR3 DNA reads as TGTGCCAGCAGCTTAGGGGGGACAGACGCGAACACCGGGGAGCTGTTTTTT. The encoded protein is CASSLGGTDANTGELFF. The chain is built from TRBV7-8 and TRBJ2-2; 7 bases align to TRBD1. CDR3 length: 17 amino acids. V lost 1 base and J lost 0; bases outside the gene matches: 5. From germline, CDR1 is SGHVS and CDR2 FQNEAQ. The variable domain in full, completed from reference TRBV7-8 and TRBJ2-2, reads GAGVSQSPRYKVAKRGQDVALRCDPISGHVSLFWYQQALGQGPEFLTYFQNEAQLDKSGLPSDRFFAERPEGSVSTLKIQRTQQEDSAVYLCASSLGGTDANTGELFFGEGSRLTVL.

As regards this clonotype: The junction departs from germline at one end; a sequencing error may be responsible. The J gene is TRBJ2-3, the V gene TRBV6-8, with D perhaps matching TRBD1 (6 bases). The CDR3 consists of 16 residues. CDR1 and CDR2 from the germline V gene are MNHGY and SAAAGT. CDR3 DNA: TGTGCCAGCAGTTACTCGACCAGGGGTCAGCCCTACGAGCAGTTCTTT. Translating it yields CASSYSTRGQPYEQFF.

This clonotype is medium-sized in the sample. The chain has TRBV11-2 and TRBJ2-5, with D unclear. The CDR3 is 16 residues long. V was clipped by 2 bases and J by 5 bases, with 18 bases between them. Germline CDR1 reads SGHAT; CDR2 reads FQNNGV. CDR3 amino acids: CASSLQVRLGQETQYF. The CDR3 DNA reads as TGTGCCAGCAGCTTACAGGTGCGGTTAGGGCAGGAGACCCAGTACTTC. Full variable domain (remainder filled in from reference TRBV11-2 and TRBJ2-5): EAGVAQSPRYKIIEKRQSVAFWCNPISGHATLYWYQQILGQGPKLLIQFQNNGVVDDSQLPKDRFSAERLKGVDSTLKIQPAKLEDSAVYLCASSLQVRLGQETQYFGPGTRLLVL.

The chain couples TRBV7-3 to TRBJ2-5, with no clear D. The end of the DNA is better explained by TRBJ2-7, so the J call may be wrong. The CDR3 extends over 14 amino acids. CDR1 is SGHTA and CDR2 is FQGTGA in the germline V gene. DNA for the CDR3: TGTGCCAGCAGCTTTGGACCACTGGCCTACGAGCAGTACTTC. This gives the protein CASSFGPLAYEQYF.

Judged by abundance, this clonotype is large. The V and J genes are TRBV7-2 and TRBJ2-1; 8 nucleotides match TRBD2. Germline CDR1 reads SGHTA; CDR2 reads FQGNSA. The ends lost 8 bases at V and 3 bases at J; junction bases unmatched: 6. The CDR3 runs to 14 residues. CDR3: CASDPGGGYNEQFF. In DNA, the CDR3 is TGTGCCAGCGATCCGGGGGGGGGCTACAATGAGCAGTTCTTC.

This clonotype showed up many times. The rearrangement links TRBV7-3 to TRBJ2-1; D uncertain. The CDR3 has 13 amino acids. Germline V lookup: CDR1 SGHTA, CDR2 FQGTGA. Trimming stripped 0 bases from V and 7 bases from J, with 7 bases between. CDR3: CASSLTAGNEQFF. Here the CDR3 DNA reads TGTGCCAGCAGCTTAACTGCCGGTAATGAGCAGTTCTTC.

This clonotype appeared many times. The chain couples TRBV25-1 to TRBJ2-5, with D perhaps being TRBD1 or TRBD2 (5 bases each). The J call may not be correct, given that the DNA end is closer to TRBJ2-7. Germline V lookup: CDR1 MGHDK, CDR2 SYGVNS. This CDR3 is 15 amino acids long. The CDR3 reads CASSESEGKGYEQYF. The CDR3 coding sequence is TGTGCCAGCAGTGAGTCCGAGGGGAAAGGGTACGAGCAGTACTTC.

By share, this clonotype counts as medium-sized. The chain combines TRBV6-1 with TRBJ1-1; 11 positions agree with TRBD1. The CDR3 totals 13 residues. Losses at the gene ends were 4 bases for V and 11 bases for J; bases not matched to a gene: 6. CDR1 MNHNS and CDR2 SASEGT come from the germline V gene. CDR3 region: CASSGTGGSEAFF. The CDR3 DNA sequence: TGTGCCAGCAGTGGGACAGGGGGCTCAGAGGCTTTCTTT.

The chain couples TRBV11-2 to TRBJ2-5, with 15 bases lining up with TRBD2. The assigned J gene may be wrong: the sequence end matches TRBJ2-1 better. The CDR3 is 18 amino acids. CDR1 and CDR2 (germline): SGHAT, FQNNGV. The CDR3 DNA is TGTGCCAGCAGCTTAGGAGGACTAGCGGGAGGGCCTTACAATGAGCAGTTCTTC. Amino acids: CASSLGGLAGGPYNEQFF.

This sequence joins TRBV4-1 and TRBJ1-5; D gene uncertain. CDR1 is MGHRA, CDR2 YSYEKL, per germline. The V end was cut by 1 base, the J end by 0 bases, with 7 bases between. This CDR3 has 15 amino acids. CDR3: CASSQVRGSNQPQHF. In nucleotides, the CDR3 is TGCGCCAGCAGCCAAGTACGGGGTAGCAATCAGCCCCAGCATTTT.

The chain links TRBV7-2 to TRBJ1-2, with D hard to call. Germline V gene lookup returns CDR1 SGHTA and CDR2 FQGNSA. V was cut by 1 base and J by 3 bases, with 12 bases left in between. The CDR3 has 15 residues. The CDR3 DNA reads as TGTGCCAGCAGCTTAGATTTTGGAGCCGACTATGGCTACACCTTC. Protein sequence: CASSLDFGADYGYTF.

The chain carries TRBV27 and TRBJ2-4, with a weak D call TRBD2 (5 bases). The assigned J gene may be wrong: the sequence end matches TRBJ2-7 better. Germline values: CDR1 MNHEY, CDR2 SMNVEV (reference sequence). The CDR3 contains 14 residues. The CDR3 region has the DNA TGTGCCAGCAGCACCCGAAGCGGTTCCTACGAGCAGTACTTC. Protein: CASSTRSGSYEQYF.

The rearrangement uses TRBV7-9 and TRBJ2-2; D ambiguous. Looked up from germline, CDR1 is SEHNR and CDR2 is FQNEAQ (reference sequence). With 1 base removed from V and 1 base from J, the gap between germline ends came to 13 bases. The CDR3 has 17 residues. The CDR3 protein is CASSLELRAMNTGELFF. The CDR3, as DNA: TGTGCCAGCAGCTTAGAATTAAGGGCTATGAACACCGGGGAGCTGTTTTTT. Complete variable domain (other parts from reference TRBV7-9 and TRBJ2-2): DTGVSQNPRHKITKRGQNVTFRCDPISEHNRLYWYRQTLGQGPEFLTYFQNEAQLEKSRLLSDRFSAERPKGSFSTLEIQRTEQGDSAMYLCASSLELRAMNTGELFFGEGSRLTVL.

The table lists this clonotype with a count of one. The J gene is TRBJ2-3, the V gene TRBV27; D gene ambiguous. This CDR3 is built from 14 residues. Germline CDR1 reads MNHEY; CDR2 reads SMNVEV (reference sequence). V lost 6 bases to trimming and J lost 4 bases, with 14 bases between them. The CDR3 sequence: CASSPREAADTQYF. The CDR3 DNA reads as TGTGCCAGCAGCCCACGCGAGGCGGCAGATACGCAGTATTTT.

V and J are TRBV7-3 and TRBJ2-5; 10 positions match TRBD2. The CDR3 extends over 14 amino acids. Germline CDR1 reads SGHTA; CDR2 reads FQGTGA. Trimming removed 5 bases from V and 6 bases from J; junction bases left unmatched: 6. CDR3 in amino acids: CASSEGGLAKTQYF. CDR3 DNA sequence: TGTGCCAGCAGCGAAGGGGGACTAGCGAAGACCCAGTACTTC.

This clonotype was counted once. The genes are TRBV6-6 and TRBJ2-1; no clear D. This CDR3 spans 14 amino acids. Germline-derived CDR1 and CDR2 are MNHNY and SVGAGI (reference sequence). Deletions cut 7 bases from V and 7 bases from J, with 17 bases between. CDR3 nucleotide sequence: TGTGCCAGCATTCGAATGTTATACGGGAATGAGCAGTTCTTC. Its translation: CASIRMLYGNEQFF.

This sequence joins TRBV12-3 or TRBV12-4 and TRBJ2-1, with D possibly matching TRBD1 (6 bases). The V and J ends lost 2 bases and 5 bases respectively, with 10 bases between them. The CDR3 is 14 residues long. CDR3 nucleotide sequence: TGTGCCAGCAGTTTACCCCAGGGGAACAATGAGCAGTTCTTC. Protein: CASSLPQGNNEQFF.

The chain employs TRBV7-8 and TRBJ2-3, with D tentatively TRBD1 or TRBD2 (5 bases each). CDR3 length: 12 amino acids. Germline V gene data show CDR1 as SGHVS and CDR2 as FQNEAQ. Deletions cut 3 bases from V and 11 bases from J, with 12 bases between. CDR3 in DNA: TGTGCCAGCAGCTTCGAGGCTGGGGGGCAGTATTTT. As protein: CASSFEAGGQYF.

This clonotype occurred a few times. The CDR3 spells CASSLSSGKPYNEQFF. CDR3 nucleotide sequence: TGTGCCAGCAGCTTATCTAGCGGGAAACCCTACAATGAGCAGTTCTTC. The chain recombines TRBV7-9 with TRBJ2-1; 9 bases map to TRBD2. The CDR3 consists of 16 residues. V dropped 2 bases and J dropped 2; count of bases not matched to a gene: 4. Germline V gene sequence: CDR1 SEHNR, CDR2 FQNEAQ (reference sequence).

The chain joins TRBV7-6 to TRBJ2-7, with TRBD1 matching 7 bases. CDR1 is SGHVS and CDR2 is FNYEAQ in the germline V gene. The trim removed 5 bases at V and 2 bases at J, leaving 9 bases unmatched. The CDR3 totals 15 residues. The DNA for the CDR3 is TGTGCCAGCAGCCCCGGACAGGAGGCCCCCTACGAGCAGTACTTC. It yields the protein CASSPGQEAPYEQYF.

The rearrangement links TRBV7-3 to TRBJ2-1; 13 bases align to TRBD2. The V gene end was trimmed by 0 bases and the J gene end by 7 bases; junction bases not matched to a gene: 6. Germline CDR1 and CDR2: SGHTA and FQGTGA. The CDR3 covers 17 residues. CDR3 residues: CASSLTRLAGGRNEQFF. CDR3 DNA: TGTGCCAGCAGCTTAACAAGACTAGCGGGAGGTAGGAATGAGCAGTTCTTC.